A single sample is the source of the 8 T cell receptor beta chains below, sequenced in a study of cytomegalovirus exposure and HLA in healthy donors. Use of 60 Vbeta and 13 Jbeta primers characterized the PCR. Sequencing was performed with immunoSEQ multiplex PCR; in TCRdb, only in-frame clones are kept and a portion is missing. Of about 160,000 clones in the sample, around 72% were seen once. Source material: PBMCs. Receptors originate from a man in his forties in good health and CMV-seropositive.

This chain's CDR3 is CASSIRPAGGYTF. CDR3 bases: TGCGCCAGCAGCATACGGCCAGCGGGTGGCTACACCTTC. The chain combines TRBV5-1 with TRBJ1-2; no clear D gene. The germline V gene has CDR1 SGHRS and CDR2 YFSETQ. V was cut by 4 bases and J by 7 bases, with 14 bases left in between. This CDR3 region has 13 residues.

There are many counts of this clone. The V gene is TRBV11-1, the J gene TRBJ1-2; D is perhaps TRBD1 (5 bases). Looked up from germline, CDR1 is SGHAT and CDR2 is FQDESV (reference sequence). This CDR3 region has 14 residues. V lost 3 bases and J lost 1, with 9 bases in between. This chain's CDR3 is CASSFDRLNYGYTF. CDR3 in DNA: TGTGCCAGCAGCTTCGACAGACTTAACTATGGCTACACCTTC.

The genes are TRBV9 and TRBJ1-2; no clear D gene. Germline CDR1 reads SGDLS; CDR2 reads YYNGEE. Trimming took 2 bases from V and 4 from J, leaving 6 bases between them. The CDR3 contains 12 residues. This chain's CDR3 is CASSVSGYGYTF. CDR3 DNA: TGTGCCAGCAGCGTTTCAGGCTATGGCTACACCTTC.

V is TRBV5-4 and J is TRBJ1-1, with 8 bases that match TRBD1. V gave up 4 bases and J gave up 1 base; unmatched junction bases: 6. The length of the CDR3 is 15 residues. CDR1 SGHNT and CDR2 YYREEE come from the germline V gene (reference sequence). The CDR3 loop reads CASSLGTGKNTEAFF. The CDR3 DNA sequence: TGTGCCAGCAGCCTAGGGACAGGAAAGAACACTGAAGCTTTCTTT.

This clone was observed a few times. The gene calls are TRBV7-2 and TRBJ1-3, with D possibly being TRBD1 (5 bases). The CDR3 extends over 17 amino acids. The germline V gene has CDR1 SGHTA and CDR2 FQGNSA. V lost 6 bases, J lost 0 bases, and 18 bases lay in between. This chain's CDR3 is CASRVGGWGPSGNTIYF. The CDR3 DNA sequence: TGTGCCAGCAGAGTGGGGGGGTGGGGCCCCTCTGGAAACACCATATATTTT.

The J gene is TRBJ1-4, the V gene TRBV10-1, with D possibly matching TRBD1 (5 bases). The CDR3 sequence is 14 residues long. CDR1 is WNHNN and CDR2 is SYGVQD in the germline V gene (reference sequence). The ends were cut back, 9 bases at V and 0 bases at J, with 11 bases in the middle. The CDR3 loop reads CARDTDATNEKLFF. In DNA, the CDR3 is TGCGCCAGGGACACAGATGCAACTAATGAAAAACTGTTTTTT.

The J gene is TRBJ1-3, the V gene TRBV6-5; maybe TRBD1 (5 bases). V was shortened by 8 bases and J by 5 bases, with 10 bases between the two germline ends. Germline V gives CDR1 MNHEY, CDR2 SVGAGI. This CDR3 comprises 12 residues. In DNA, the CDR3 is TGTGCCAGCTCCGGGGGAAGAAACACCATATATTTT. Its translation: CASSGGRNTIYF.

The rearrangement joins TRBV18 to TRBJ1-4; D might be TRBD1 (5 bases). The V and J ends lost 1 base and 8 bases respectively, with 14 bases between them. Germline values: CDR1 KGHSH, CDR2 LQKENI. The CDR3 sequence is 15 residues long. The CDR3 DNA sequence: TGTGCCAGCTCACCACAGGCAGGGTTTGAGGAAAAACTGTTTTTT. This translates into CASSPQAGFEEKLFF.